The TCR beta chain described here comes from a study of glioma-infiltrating T cells. This clonotype occurred many times. CDR1 MNHEY and CDR2 SVGEGT come from the germline V gene. Trimming took off 0 bases at V and 11 bases at J, with 13 bases between the two ends. The CDR3 consists of 13 residues. TCR alpha and beta CDR3 regions were amplified from RNA using iRepertoire nested multiplex PCR. One entry per CDR3 protein results from TCRdb running MiXCR on the multiplex PCR reads. The sample contains around 390,000 distinct CDR3 sequences, approximately 42% of which appear only once. The chain uses TRBV6-2 or TRBV6-3 and TRBJ1-1; D remains unclear. Sequencing used glioma tissue, nonneoplastic brain tissue, or PBMCs (not recorded which). The sequence came from a human donor with low-grade glioma or glioblastoma, undergoing nonglioma brain surgery, or in good health (not recorded which). CDR3 sequence: CASSYSVQEMAFF. In DNA, the CDR3 is TGTGCCAGCAGTTACTCGGTCCAGGAGATGGCTTTCTTT.